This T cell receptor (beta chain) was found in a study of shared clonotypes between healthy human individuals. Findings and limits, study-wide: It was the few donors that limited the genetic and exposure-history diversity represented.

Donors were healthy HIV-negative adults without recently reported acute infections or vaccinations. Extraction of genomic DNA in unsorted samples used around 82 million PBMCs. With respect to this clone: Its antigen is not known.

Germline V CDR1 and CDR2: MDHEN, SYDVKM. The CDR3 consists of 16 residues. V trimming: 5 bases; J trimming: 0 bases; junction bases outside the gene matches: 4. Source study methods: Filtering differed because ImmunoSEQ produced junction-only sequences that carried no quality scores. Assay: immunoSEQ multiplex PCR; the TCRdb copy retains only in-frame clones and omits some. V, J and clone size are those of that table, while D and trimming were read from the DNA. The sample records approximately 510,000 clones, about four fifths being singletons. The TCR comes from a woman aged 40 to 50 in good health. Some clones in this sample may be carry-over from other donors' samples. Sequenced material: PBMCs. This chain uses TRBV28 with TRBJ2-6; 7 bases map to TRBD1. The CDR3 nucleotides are TGTGCCAGCAGTCACCGACAGGGCTCTGGGGCCAACGTCCTGACTTTC. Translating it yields CASSHRQGSGANVLTF.